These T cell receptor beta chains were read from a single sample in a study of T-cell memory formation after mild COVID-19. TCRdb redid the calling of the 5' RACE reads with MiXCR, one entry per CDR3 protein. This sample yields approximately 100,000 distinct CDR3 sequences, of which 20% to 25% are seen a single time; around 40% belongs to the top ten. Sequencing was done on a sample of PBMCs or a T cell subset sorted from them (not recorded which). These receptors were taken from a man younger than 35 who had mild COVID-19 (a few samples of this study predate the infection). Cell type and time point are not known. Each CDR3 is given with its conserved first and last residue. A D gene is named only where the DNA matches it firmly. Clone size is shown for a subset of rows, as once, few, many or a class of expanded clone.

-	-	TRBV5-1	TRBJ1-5	TGCGCCAGCAGCTTGGTGGGGGGTGTAGGTCAGCCCCAGCATTTT	CASSLVGGVGQPQHF
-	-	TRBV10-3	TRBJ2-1	TGTGCCATCAGTGAAGGGACGGATGAGCTGTTCTTC	CAISEGTDELFF
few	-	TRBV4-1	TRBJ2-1	TGCGCCAGCAGCCAAGAGGAGGCGGGGTCTACCTACAATGAGCAGTTCTTC	CASSQEEAGSTYNEQFF
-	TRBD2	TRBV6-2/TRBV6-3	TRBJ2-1	TGTGCCGCGGGGGGTTTTCAGTTCTTC	CAAGGFQFF
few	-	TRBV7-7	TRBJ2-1	TGTGCCAGCAGCTTAGAGGCGGGACTCTCCTACAATGAGCAGTTCTTC	CASSLEAGLSYNEQFF
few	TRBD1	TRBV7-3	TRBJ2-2	TGTGCCAGCAGGAGGGGGCCGGAAAACACCGGGGAGCTGTTTTTT	CASRRGPENTGELFF
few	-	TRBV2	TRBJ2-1	TGTGCCAGCTTACCCCAGGGATATGAGCAGTTCTTC	CASLPQGYEQFF
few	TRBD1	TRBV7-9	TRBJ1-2	TGTGCCAGCAGCCCGACAGGGACTAACTATGGCTACACCTTC	CASSPTGTNYGYTF
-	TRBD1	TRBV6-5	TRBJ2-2	TGTGCCAGCAGTTACCCCCTGATCCCTACCGGGACAGGGTACACCGGGGAGCTGTTTTTT	CASSYPLIPTGTGYTGELFF
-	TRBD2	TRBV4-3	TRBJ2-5	TGCGCCAGCAGCCAAGATGGGACTAGCGGGGGGGCCGAAGAGACCCAGTACTTC	CASSQDGTSGGAEETQYF
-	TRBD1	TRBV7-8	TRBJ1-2	TGTGCCAGCAGCCCGGGACAGGGGACCTATGGCTACACCTTC	CASSPGQGTYGYTF
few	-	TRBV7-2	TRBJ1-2	TGTGCCAGCAGCGCGGGACGGACAGACAAGAACTATGGCTACACCTTC	CASSAGRTDKNYGYTF
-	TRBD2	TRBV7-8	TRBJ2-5	TGTGCCAGCAGCTTACTAGCGGGGAAGCAAGAGACCCAGTACTTC	CASSLLAGKQETQYF
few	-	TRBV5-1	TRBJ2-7	TGCGCCAGCAGCTTGGCTCCGGGGGCCAGCTCCTACGAGCAGTACTTC	CASSLAPGASSYEQYF
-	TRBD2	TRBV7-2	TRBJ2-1	TGTGCCAGCAGCTTAGCGGGGTGGACTAGCGATGAGCAGTTCTTC	CASSLAGWTSDEQFF
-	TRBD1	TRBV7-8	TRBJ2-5	TGTGCCAGCAGCTTACTCTCAGGGGACAGGGGCCAAGAGACCCAGTACTTC	CASSLLSGDRGQETQYF
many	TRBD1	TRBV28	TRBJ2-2	TGTGCCAGCAGGAGCCTCAGGGGGAGCACCGGGGAGCTGTTTTTT	CASRSLRGSTGELFF
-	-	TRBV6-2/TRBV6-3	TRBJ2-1	TGTGCCAGCCTGGGGTTGGAGGGTGAGCAGTTCTTC	CASLGLEGEQFF
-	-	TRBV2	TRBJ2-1	TGTGCCAGCAGTGGTTATAATGGGGGCTCCTACAATGAGCAGTTCTTC	CASSGYNGGSYNEQFF
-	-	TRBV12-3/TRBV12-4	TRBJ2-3	TGTGCCAGCAGTAGAACCGGGACGGGAGAAGGAGATACGCAGTATTTT	CASSRTGTGEGDTQYF
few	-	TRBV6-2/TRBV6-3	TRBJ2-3	TGTGCCAGCACCCTGCTACCGGGGGACAGCACAGATACGCAGTATTTT	CASTLLPGDSTDTQYF
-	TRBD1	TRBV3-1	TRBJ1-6	TGTGCCAGCAGCCGCATACAGGGGCCAGCGCCACCCCTCCACTTT	CASSRIQGPAPPLHF
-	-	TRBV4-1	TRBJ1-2	TGCGCCAGCAGCCAAGATAGGCAGGGGATCTATGGCTACACCTTC	CASSQDRQGIYGYTF
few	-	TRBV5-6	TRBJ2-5	TGTGCCAGCAGCGGGGGGATCCTTCAAGAGACCCAGTACTTC	CASSGGILQETQYF
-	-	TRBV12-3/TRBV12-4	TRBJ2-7	TGTGCCAGCAGTTCGGGACTCCCCCTCTACGAGCAGTACTTC	CASSSGLPLYEQYF
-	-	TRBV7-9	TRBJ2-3	TGTGCCAGCCCGGGCGCCTACACAGATACGCAGTATTTT	CASPGAYTDTQYF
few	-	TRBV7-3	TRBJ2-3	TGTGCCAGCAGCTTAGGATCATATTCTAGCACAGATACGCAGTATTTT	CASSLGSYSSTDTQYF
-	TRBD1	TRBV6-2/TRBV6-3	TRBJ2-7	TGTGCCAGCGGCGAACAGGGGGACATCTACGAGCAGTACTTC	CASGEQGDIYEQYF
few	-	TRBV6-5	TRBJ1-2	TGTGCCAGCAGTTACTCGGTCAGGGGCAATGGCTACACCTTC	CASSYSVRGNGYTF
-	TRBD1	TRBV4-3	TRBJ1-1	TGCGCCAGCAGCCAAGTCGGCAGGGGGGCAGACACTGAAGCTTTCTTT	CASSQVGRGADTEAFF
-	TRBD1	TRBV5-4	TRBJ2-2	TGTGCCAGCAGTCAGACAGGGGATAACACCGGGGAGCTGTTTTTT	CASSQTGDNTGELFF
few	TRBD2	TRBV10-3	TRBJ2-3	TGTGCCATCAGACGGACTAGCGGGGAGCCCCCCCGTGAGTTGGGTACGCAGTATTTT	CAIRRTSGEPPRELGTQYF